This T cell receptor (beta chain) is from a study of cytomegalovirus exposure and HLA in healthy donors. Primers: 60 Vbeta forward and 13 Jbeta reverse. TCRdb's table, derived via immunoSEQ multiplex PCR, lists solely in-frame clones and lacks some. In the table there are 150,000 to 200,000 clones, 81% of which are singletons. The CDR3 is 15 amino acids. Germline CDR1 is MNHEY and CDR2 is SMNVEV (reference sequence). About this clone: The antigen is undetermined.

General observations from the study: In vitro assays verified that three CMV-associated chains recognized CMV antigens specifically. Likely technical artifact: a cluster of highly shared sequence variants. An analysis was carried out at a later point. It showed that HLA-associated TCR beta chains were more clonally expanded than equally common non-associated chains.

All donors participated as healthy donors of bone marrow. The TCR was taken from a woman under 30 in good health and CMV-seropositive. Sample: PBMCs. The V and J genes are TRBV27 and TRBJ2-5, with 9 bases that match TRBD1. The end of the DNA aligns better with TRBJ2-7, so the J call may be wrong. CDR3 bases: TGTGCCAGCAGTTTTGGCGGGACAGGGTCCTACGAGCAGTACTTC. Its translation: CASSFGGTGSYEQYF.